In its sample, the clone carrying this T cell receptor (beta chain) was seen a few times. The antigen remains unidentified. V shed 3 bases and J 8 bases; nucleotides not matched to a gene: 13. The V gene's germline CDR1 is LNHDA and CDR2 SQIVND (reference sequence). This CDR3 contains 16 residues. These data come from a study of T and B cells in COVID-19 patients. Findings and caveats of the study: Patients with COVID-19 reportedly showed strongly skewed T cell receptor beta variable and joining gene usage. Highly clonal in active COVID-19, TRB repertoires exceeded healthy-donor diversity and richness at recovery.

BIOMED2 TRB-A/B primer pools were used in multiplex TRB PCR. TCRdb fed the multiplex PCR reads into MiXCR, producing one record per CDR3 protein. The sample has 5,500 to 8,000 distinct CDR3 sequences, roughly 33% seen once. From blood, 250-500 ng of genomic DNA served as TRB template. The receptor was derived from a human donor with active COVID-19. The chain uses TRBV19 and TRBJ1-2; 9 nucleotides match TRBD1. Source material: blood. The CDR3: CASSMSYGQGSGGYTF. In nucleotides, the CDR3 is TGTGCCAGTAGTATGAGTTATGGACAGGGGAGTGGCGGCTACACCTTC.